Listed below are T cell receptor beta chains from one sample, sequenced in a study of early T cells in non-severe SARS-CoV-2 infection. TCRdb fed the 5' RACE reads into MiXCR, producing one record per CDR3 protein. This sample has tens of thousands of distinct CDR3 sequences, with around 6.5% found just once. The starting material was whole blood, obtained at baseline. The receptors shown here come from an adult who was a healthcare worker with PCR-confirmed SARS-CoV-2 infection or an uninfected control (not recorded which). CDR3s include the opening cysteine and the closing phenylalanine or tryptophan. Each record gives: J gene, clone size, D gene, V gene, CDR3 DNA, CDR3 protein. D genes are given only for firm matches. Size values are once, few and many counts, or a class for expanded clones, and some rows have none.

J gene: TRBJ1-5
clone size: many
D gene: TRBD1
V gene: TRBV6-1
CDR3 DNA: TGTGCCAGCAGTGAAGCAGGTGGACAGGGGTTTCCGCCCCAGCATTTT
CDR3 protein: CASSEAGGQGFPPQHF

J gene: TRBJ1-1
clone size: .
D gene: TRBD1
V gene: TRBV5-4
CDR3 DNA: TGTGCCAGCAGCTCGGGGGGGACAGGGACTGAAGCTTTCTTT
CDR3 protein: CASSSGGTGTEAFF

J gene: TRBJ1-5
clone size: few
D gene: .
V gene: TRBV18
CDR3 DNA: TGTGCCAGCTCACCATCCTTGAAAGATCAGCCCCAGCATTTT
CDR3 protein: CASSPSLKDQPQHF

J gene: TRBJ2-1
clone size: .
D gene: .
V gene: TRBV3-1
CDR3 DNA: TGTGCCAGCAGCACTACTAGTCCATACAATGAGCAGTTCTTC
CDR3 protein: CASSTTSPYNEQFF

J gene: TRBJ1-2
clone size: many
D gene: .
V gene: TRBV4-3
CDR3 DNA: TGCGCCAGCAGCCACCAGGGCAGGGTAAACTATGGCTACACCTTC
CDR3 protein: CASSHQGRVNYGYTF

J gene: TRBJ2-1
clone size: many
D gene: TRBD1
V gene: TRBV4-3
CDR3 DNA: TGCGCCAGCAGCCAGGCGGACAGGGGTTGGCAGTTCTTC
CDR3 protein: CASSQADRGWQFF

J gene: TRBJ1-2
clone size: few
D gene: .
V gene: TRBV19
CDR3 DNA: TGTGCCAGTAGTATAGATCCCAATGGCTACACCTTC
CDR3 protein: CASSIDPNGYTF

J gene: TRBJ2-7
clone size: .
D gene: .
V gene: TRBV29-1
CDR3 DNA: TGCAGCGTTCAAGACAGCTACGAGCAGTACTTC
CDR3 protein: CSVQDSYEQYF

J gene: TRBJ2-7
clone size: .
D gene: .
V gene: TRBV11-3
CDR3 DNA: TGTGCCAGCAGCTTTTCGGGGTGGCGGGCAACCTACGAGCAGTACTTC
CDR3 protein: CASSFSGWRATYEQYF

J gene: TRBJ1-1
clone size: many
D gene: .
V gene: TRBV6-5
CDR3 DNA: TGTGCCAGCAGTTCGTCAAGGCGACTGAACACTGAAGCTTTCTTT
CDR3 protein: CASSSSRRLNTEAFF

J gene: TRBJ2-3
clone size: many
D gene: .
V gene: TRBV11-2
CDR3 DNA: TGTGCCAGCAGCTTAACCCCGGGCACGGATACGCAGTATTTT
CDR3 protein: CASSLTPGTDTQYF

J gene: TRBJ1-1
clone size: many
D gene: .
V gene: TRBV9
CDR3 DNA: TGTGCCAGCAGTGATGGGGTTCTGGGCACTGAAGCTTTCTTT
CDR3 protein: CASSDGVLGTEAFF

J gene: TRBJ1-6
clone size: many
D gene: .
V gene: TRBV7-2
CDR3 DNA: TGTGCCAGCCGAAAGGCCGAGACCGCGAGCTCCTATAATTCACCCCTCCACTTT
CDR3 protein: CASRKAETASSYNSPLHF

J gene: TRBJ2-2
clone size: many
D gene: .
V gene: TRBV9
CDR3 DNA: TGTGCCAGCAGCGTCACAGGTTCCACCGGGGAGCTGTTTTTT
CDR3 protein: CASSVTGSTGELFF

J gene: TRBJ2-1
clone size: many
D gene: .
V gene: TRBV5-5
CDR3 DNA: TGTGCCAGCAGCTTTTTGGCGCGAAATGAGCAGTTCTTC
CDR3 protein: CASSFLARNEQFF

J gene: TRBJ1-1
clone size: few
D gene: .
V gene: TRBV7-2
CDR3 DNA: TGTGCCAGCAGCTTACAAACGAACACTGAAGCTTTCTTT
CDR3 protein: CASSLQTNTEAFF

J gene: TRBJ2-7
clone size: few
D gene: TRBD1
V gene: TRBV30
CDR3 DNA: TGTGCCTGGACTACGGGACAGGGGATCTACGAGCAGTACTTC
CDR3 protein: CAWTTGQGIYEQYF

J gene: TRBJ2-3
clone size: few
D gene: .
V gene: TRBV7-8
CDR3 DNA: TGTGCCAGCAGCTTAGTAGAACAGCACACAGATACGCAGTATTTT
CDR3 protein: CASSLVEQHTDTQYF

J gene: TRBJ1-6
clone size: many
D gene: .
V gene: TRBV7-2
CDR3 DNA: TGTGCCAGCAGCTCCAAACAGGGAACAAATTCACCCCTCCACTTT
CDR3 protein: CASSSKQGTNSPLHF

J gene: TRBJ2-1
clone size: many
D gene: .
V gene: TRBV29-1
CDR3 DNA: TGCAGCGTTGAATTAACAGGGAACAATGAGCAGTTCTTC
CDR3 protein: CSVELTGNNEQFF

J gene: TRBJ1-1
clone size: many
D gene: .
V gene: TRBV6-5
CDR3 DNA: TGTGCCAGCAGTACTCGACAGAACACTGAAGCTTTCTTT
CDR3 protein: CASSTRQNTEAFF

J gene: TRBJ2-1
clone size: .
D gene: .
V gene: TRBV7-9
CDR3 DNA: TGTGCCAGCAGCAATCAGGGGTACGATGAGCAGTTCTTC
CDR3 protein: CASSNQGYDEQFF

J gene: TRBJ2-1
clone size: many
D gene: TRBD2
V gene: TRBV4-3
CDR3 DNA: TGCGCCAGCAGCCCCTCGCTTGGGACTAGCGGGGGGGAGAATGAGCAGTTCTTC
CDR3 protein: CASSPSLGTSGGENEQFF

J gene: TRBJ2-6
clone size: few
D gene: TRBD1
V gene: TRBV6-5
CDR3 DNA: TGTGCCAGCACGTTAACAGGGGTTAAGTCTGGGGCCAACGTCCTGACTTTC
CDR3 protein: CASTLTGVKSGANVLTF

J gene: TRBJ2-6
clone size: many
D gene: .
V gene: TRBV5-1
CDR3 DNA: TGCGCCAGCAGCTCGGGAAGAACCTCTGGGGCCAACGTCCTGATTTTC
CDR3 protein: CASSSGRTSGANVLIF

J gene: TRBJ2-5
clone size: .
D gene: TRBD2
V gene: TRBV5-1
CDR3 DNA: TGCGCCAGCAGCCCAGGGACTAGCGGGGGCCTAAGGGGAGAGACCCAGTACTTC
CDR3 protein: CASSPGTSGGLRGETQYF

J gene: TRBJ1-1
clone size: many
D gene: .
V gene: TRBV10-2
CDR3 DNA: TGCGCCAGCAGTGAAATTGGTAGAGGGAACACTGAAGCTTTCTTT
CDR3 protein: CASSEIGRGNTEAFF

J gene: TRBJ1-5
clone size: many
D gene: .
V gene: TRBV3-1
CDR3 DNA: TGTGCCAGCAGCCAGGGCTCGGTGCAGCCCCAGCATTTT
CDR3 protein: CASSQGSVQPQHF

J gene: TRBJ2-7
clone size: many
D gene: .
V gene: TRBV7-9
CDR3 DNA: TGTGCCAGCAGCTTAGCGGGAGGCAGCGGTTCCTCCTACGAGCAGTACTTC
CDR3 protein: CASSLAGGSGSSYEQYF

J gene: TRBJ2-7
clone size: .
D gene: TRBD2
V gene: TRBV5-1
CDR3 DNA: TGCGCCAACAGCTTGTCCAGGGAGGGCGAGCAGTACTTC
CDR3 protein: CANSLSREGEQYF

J gene: TRBJ1-1
clone size: few
D gene: .
V gene: TRBV10-3
CDR3 DNA: TGTGCCATCAGTTCAGGGATCTCGAACACTGAAGCTTTCTTT
CDR3 protein: CAISSGISNTEAFF

J gene: TRBJ2-5
clone size: many
D gene: .
V gene: TRBV30
CDR3 DNA: TGTGCCTGGAGTAGAATGTCATTTAAAGAGACCCAGTACTTC
CDR3 protein: CAWSRMSFKETQYF

J gene: TRBJ1-6
clone size: .
D gene: .
V gene: TRBV4-1
CDR3 DNA: TGCGCCAGCAGCCACGGTGGCAAATATAATTCACCCCTCCACTTT
CDR3 protein: CASSHGGKYNSPLHF

J gene: TRBJ2-7
clone size: many
D gene: .
V gene: TRBV7-6
CDR3 DNA: TGTGCCAGCAACTCCGGGTTTTCCTACGAGCAGTACTTC
CDR3 protein: CASNSGFSYEQYF

J gene: TRBJ2-6
clone size: many
D gene: .
V gene: TRBV3-1
CDR3 DNA: TGTGCCAGCAGCCAAGGGGTGATTGGGACTGGGGCCAACGTCCTGACTTTC
CDR3 protein: CASSQGVIGTGANVLTF

J gene: TRBJ2-1
clone size: many
D gene: .
V gene: TRBV6-5
CDR3 DNA: TGTGCCAGCAGTTCAGACTACTACAATGAGCAGTTCTTC
CDR3 protein: CASSSDYYNEQFF

J gene: TRBJ1-1
clone size: many
D gene: .
V gene: TRBV30
CDR3 DNA: TGTGCCTGGACCGGGCGCGGGGCTAGCACTGAAGCTTTCTTT
CDR3 protein: CAWTGRGASTEAFF

J gene: TRBJ2-3
clone size: many
D gene: .
V gene: TRBV6-2/TRBV6-3
CDR3 DNA: TGTGCCAGCAGTTACGCTGCGAGAGCCACAGATACGCAGTATTTT
CDR3 protein: CASSYAARATDTQYF

J gene: TRBJ1-5
clone size: few
D gene: .
V gene: TRBV12-3/TRBV12-4
CDR3 DNA: TGTGCCAGCACCCCGGGGGATCAGCCCCAGCATTTT
CDR3 protein: CASTPGDQPQHF

J gene: TRBJ2-2
clone size: many
D gene: TRBD1
V gene: TRBV24-1
CDR3 DNA: TGTGCCACCAGTGATTTGCAGGGGGACACCGGGGAGCTGTTTTTT
CDR3 protein: CATSDLQGDTGELFF

J gene: TRBJ1-1
clone size: many
D gene: .
V gene: TRBV6-2/TRBV6-3
CDR3 DNA: TGTGCCAGCAGTTACCCGGAAGACCAGCTTCACGGGAACACTGAAGCTTTCTTT
CDR3 protein: CASSYPEDQLHGNTEAFF

J gene: TRBJ2-2
clone size: many
D gene: .
V gene: TRBV24-1
CDR3 DNA: TGTGCCACCAGTGATCCTCGGAGAGCCCCCACCGGGGAGCTGTTTTTT
CDR3 protein: CATSDPRRAPTGELFF

J gene: TRBJ1-1
clone size: few
D gene: TRBD1
V gene: TRBV5-1
CDR3 DNA: TGCGCCAGCAGCTTCGGGACAGGAGGGATGAACACTGAAGCTTTCTTT
CDR3 protein: CASSFGTGGMNTEAFF

J gene: TRBJ2-1
clone size: .
D gene: .
V gene: TRBV29-1
CDR3 DNA: TGCAGCGTATCAAGACCCGCCGATGAGCAGTTCTTC
CDR3 protein: CSVSRPADEQFF

J gene: TRBJ1-5
clone size: few
D gene: .
V gene: TRBV3-1
CDR3 DNA: TGTGCCGCGGCCAGGGGAGATGATCAGCCCCAGCATTTT
CDR3 protein: CAAARGDDQPQHF

J gene: TRBJ2-3
clone size: .
D gene: TRBD1
V gene: TRBV18
CDR3 DNA: TGTGCCAGCTCACCGGAACAGGGGGGAACAGATACGCAGTATTTT
CDR3 protein: CASSPEQGGTDTQYF

J gene: TRBJ2-1
clone size: many
D gene: TRBD1
V gene: TRBV2
CDR3 DNA: TGTGCCAGCAGTGTAAAGACAGGGAGAAAGTTCTTC
CDR3 protein: CASSVKTGRKFF

J gene: TRBJ2-7
clone size: many
D gene: .
V gene: TRBV14
CDR3 DNA: TGTGCCAGCAGCCAAGATCTAGGCAGGGGATACGAGCAGTACTTC
CDR3 protein: CASSQDLGRGYEQYF

J gene: TRBJ2-3
clone size: .
D gene: TRBD1
V gene: TRBV5-1
CDR3 DNA: TGCGCCAGCAGCTTGGCCTCGGGACAGGGATATTCGGATACGCAGTATTTT
CDR3 protein: CASSLASGQGYSDTQYF